This T cell receptor (beta chain) was profiled in a study of response to subunit inactivated influenza vaccine. This clonotype was seen a handful of times. The antigen remains unidentified. TCRdb used MiXCR to reprocess the RT-PCR reads, holding one entry per CDR3 protein. The table records 550,000 to 800,000 distinct CDR3 sequences, approximately 14% of them present only once. Findings and limits, study-wide: Authors proposed each seasonal influenza vaccination draws in few new T cells.

CDR1 is MNHEY and CDR2 is SVGAGI in the germline V gene. With V trimmed by 1 base and J by 5 bases, 10 bases remained unmatched. The CDR3 has 18 amino acids. The rearrangement joins TRBV6-5 to TRBJ2-2; 10 bases agree with TRBD1. This receptor was obtained from a man between 45 and 60 years old who received an inactivated influenza vaccine. This specimen consisted of PBMCs from blood, obtained around 14 days before vaccination. In DNA form, the CDR3 reads TGTGCCAGCAGTTACTTTCCCCCGGACAGGGGGTTGACCGGGGAGCTGTTTTTT. The encoded protein is CASSYFPPDRGLTGELFF.